The TCR beta chain described here comes from a study of cytomegalovirus exposure and HLA in healthy donors. Regarding the study as a whole: Reportedly, cytomegalovirus status was diagnosed with high sensitivity and specificity.

The ends lost 5 bases at V and 7 bases at J; junction bases unmatched: 11. Germline loops: CDR1 KGHSH, CDR2 LQKENI. The CDR3 runs to 15 residues. This clone was recorded a few times. Its target is unknown. Some clones are missing from TCRdb's copy, which holds only in-frame ones; the method was immunoSEQ multiplex PCR. Here the sample spans approximately 160,000 clones, approximately 86% being singletons. The sequence was collected from a woman younger than 35 in good health and CMV-seronegative. The chain is built from TRBV18 and TRBJ1-2; 9 positions agree with TRBD1. Sequences were obtained from PBMCs. The CDR3 sequence is CASSSPGQGTFGYTF. CDR3 coding DNA: TGTGCCAGCTCATCGCCGGGACAGGGAACGTTTGGCTACACCTTC.